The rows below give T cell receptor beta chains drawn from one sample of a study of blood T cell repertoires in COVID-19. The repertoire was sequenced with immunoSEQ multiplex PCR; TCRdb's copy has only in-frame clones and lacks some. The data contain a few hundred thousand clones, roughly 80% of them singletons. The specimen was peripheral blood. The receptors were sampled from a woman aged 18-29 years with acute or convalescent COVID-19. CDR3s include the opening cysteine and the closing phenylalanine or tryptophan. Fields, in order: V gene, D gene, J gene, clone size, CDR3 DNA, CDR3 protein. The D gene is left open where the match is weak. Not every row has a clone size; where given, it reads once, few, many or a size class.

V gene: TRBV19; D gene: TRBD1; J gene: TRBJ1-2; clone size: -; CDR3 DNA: TGTGCCAGTAGTTTCCTTCGGGGACAGGGGGCTCTCGGTGGCTACACCTTC; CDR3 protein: CASSFLRGQGALGGYTF
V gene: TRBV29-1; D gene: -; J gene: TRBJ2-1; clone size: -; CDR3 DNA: TGCAGCGTGGCGATCGGGGGACTTCTCTTGTACAATGAGCAGTTCTTC; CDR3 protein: CSVAIGGLLLYNEQFF
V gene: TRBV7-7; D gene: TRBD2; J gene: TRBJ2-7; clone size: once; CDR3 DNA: TGTGCTAGCTCGGTGCGGCTAGCGGGAGTTGACGAGCAGTACTTC; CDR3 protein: CASSVRLAGVDEQYF
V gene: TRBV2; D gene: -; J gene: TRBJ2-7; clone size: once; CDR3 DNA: TGTGCCAGCAGGGACACTCTTACCTACGAGCAGTACTTC; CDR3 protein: CASRDTLTYEQYF
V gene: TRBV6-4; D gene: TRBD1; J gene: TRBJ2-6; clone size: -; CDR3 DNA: TGTGCCAGCAATCCCGGGACAGGGGGTTCTGGGGCCAACGTCCTGACTTTC; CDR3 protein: CASNPGTGGSGANVLTF
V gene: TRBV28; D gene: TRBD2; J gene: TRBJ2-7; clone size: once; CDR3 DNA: TGTGCCAGCAGTTTACTAGCGGGAGACTCTGCTCTGGCCTACGAGCAGTACTTC; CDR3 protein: CASSLLAGDSALAYEQYF
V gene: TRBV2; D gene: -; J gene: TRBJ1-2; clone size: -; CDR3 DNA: TGTGCCAGCAGTGATCTCGGACAGCCAAACTATGGCTACACCTTC; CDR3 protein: CASSDLGQPNYGYTF
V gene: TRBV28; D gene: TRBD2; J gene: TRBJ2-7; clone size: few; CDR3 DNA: TGTGCCAGCAGTTTATTCTCCGGGACTAGCGGGAGTGGGGGTTGGGAGCAGTACTTC; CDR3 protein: CASSLFSGTSGSGGWEQYF
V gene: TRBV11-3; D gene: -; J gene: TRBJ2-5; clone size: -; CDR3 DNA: TGTGCCAGCAGCTTGCCAGGACAAGAGACCCAGTACTTC; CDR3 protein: CASSLPGQETQYF
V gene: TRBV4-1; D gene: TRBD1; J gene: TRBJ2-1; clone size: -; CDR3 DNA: TGCGCCAGCAGCCAACAGACAGGGTACAATGAGCAGTTCTTC; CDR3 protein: CASSQQTGYNEQFF
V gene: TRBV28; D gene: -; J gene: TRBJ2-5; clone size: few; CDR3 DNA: TGTGCCAGCAAGGGCAGGGGAAAAATGGAGACCCAGTACTTC; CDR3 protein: CASKGRGKMETQYF
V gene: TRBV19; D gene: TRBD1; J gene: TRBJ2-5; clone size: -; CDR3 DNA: TGTGCCAGTAGCCTCGACAGGGGCGCCGGAGAGACCCAGTACTTC; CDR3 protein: CASSLDRGAGETQYF
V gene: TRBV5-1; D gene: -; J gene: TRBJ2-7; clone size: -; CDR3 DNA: TGCGCCAGCAGCCTGGGACTTTCGGACGAGCAGTACTTC; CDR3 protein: CASSLGLSDEQYF
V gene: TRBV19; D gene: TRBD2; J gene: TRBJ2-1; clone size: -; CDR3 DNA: TGTGCCAGTAGTATGGTGGGGGAGGGCACGAATGAGCAGTTCTTC; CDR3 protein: CASSMVGEGTNEQFF
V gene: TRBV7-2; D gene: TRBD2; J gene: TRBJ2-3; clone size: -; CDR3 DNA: TGTGCCAGCAGCTTAGGCCTAGCGGGAGGCTCGGGCACAGATACGCAGTATTTT; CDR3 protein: CASSLGLAGGSGTDTQYF
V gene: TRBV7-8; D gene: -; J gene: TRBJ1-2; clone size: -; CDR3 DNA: TGTGCCAGCAGCCCCCAGGGCCGGGGGATTCGCTACACCTTC; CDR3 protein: CASSPQGRGIRYTF
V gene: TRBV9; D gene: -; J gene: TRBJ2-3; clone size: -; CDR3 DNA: TGTGCCAGCAGCCGCTTGGGGGGGCGTCAAGATACGCAGTATTTT; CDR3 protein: CASSRLGGRQDTQYF
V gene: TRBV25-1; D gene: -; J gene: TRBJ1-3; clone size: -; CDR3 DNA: TGTGCCAGCAGTGAGGGCAGCTACTCTGGAAACACCATATATTTT; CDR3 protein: CASSEGSYSGNTIYF
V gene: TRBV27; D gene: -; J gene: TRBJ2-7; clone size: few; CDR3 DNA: TGTGCCAGCACCCTTCTGGGCCAGGGGGGCTACGAGCAGTACTTC; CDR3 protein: CASTLLGQGGYEQYF
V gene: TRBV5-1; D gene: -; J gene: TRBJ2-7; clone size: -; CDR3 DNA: TGCGCCAGCAGCTTGGGTTACAGGCCCTCCTACGAGCAGTACTTC; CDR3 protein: CASSLGYRPSYEQYF
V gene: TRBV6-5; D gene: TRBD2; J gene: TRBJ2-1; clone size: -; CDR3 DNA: TGTGCCAGCAGTTACTCGTCTAGCGGGGTTAACAATGAGCAGTTCTTC; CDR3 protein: CASSYSSSGVNNEQFF
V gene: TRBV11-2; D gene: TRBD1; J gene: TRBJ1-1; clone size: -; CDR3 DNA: TGTGCCAGCAGCCGACAGGGGTCCACTGAAGCTTTCTTT; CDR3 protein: CASSRQGSTEAFF
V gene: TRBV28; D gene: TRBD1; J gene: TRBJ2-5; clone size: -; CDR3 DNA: TGTGCCAGCAGTTCCACAGGGGCGGGAGAGACCCAGTACTTC; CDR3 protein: CASSSTGAGETQYF
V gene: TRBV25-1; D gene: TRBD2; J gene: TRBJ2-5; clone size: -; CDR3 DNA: TGTGCCAGCACCACGTCGGGAGGCTCTCAAGAGACCCAGTACTTC; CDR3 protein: CASTTSGGSQETQYF
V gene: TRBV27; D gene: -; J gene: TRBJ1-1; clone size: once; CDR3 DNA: TGTGCCAGCAGCCTCTCGGGTGCGAGGAACACTGAAGCTTTCTTT; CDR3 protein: CASSLSGARNTEAFF
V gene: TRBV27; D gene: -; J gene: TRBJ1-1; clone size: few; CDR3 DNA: TGTGCCAGCAGTTTACGGGGGGCTCGGTTGAACACTGAAGCTTTCTTT; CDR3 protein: CASSLRGARLNTEAFF
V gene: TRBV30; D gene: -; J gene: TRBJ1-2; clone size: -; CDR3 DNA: TGTGCCTGGCCTGGCAGGGGCCTCAATAACTATGGCTACACCTTC; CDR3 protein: CAWPGRGLNNYGYTF
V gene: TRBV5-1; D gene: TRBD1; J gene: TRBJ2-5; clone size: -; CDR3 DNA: TGCGCCAGCAGCTTGGGACAGGGTCAAGAGACCCAGTACTTC; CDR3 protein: CASSLGQGQETQYF
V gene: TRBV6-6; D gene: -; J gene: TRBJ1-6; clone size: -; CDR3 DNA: TGTGCCAGCAATAACCAAGGGGCAGGCTATAATTCACCCCTCCACTTT; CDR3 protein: CASNNQGAGYNSPLHF
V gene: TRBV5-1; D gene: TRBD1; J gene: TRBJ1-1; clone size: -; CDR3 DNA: TGCGCCAGCAGCCCCACGGACAGGGGTCCGAACACTGAAGCTTTCTTT; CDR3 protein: CASSPTDRGPNTEAFF
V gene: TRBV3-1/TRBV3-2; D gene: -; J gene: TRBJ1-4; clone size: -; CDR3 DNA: TGTGCCAGCAGCCAAGATCCCCAGGCGCACACTTCAACTAATGAAAAACTGTTTTTT; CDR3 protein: CASSQDPQAHTSTNEKLFF
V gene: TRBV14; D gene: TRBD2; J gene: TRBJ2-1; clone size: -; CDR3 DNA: TGTGCCAGCAGCCCCCCGGGACTAGCGGGAGTGGCTGCATACAATGAGCAGTTCTTC; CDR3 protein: CASSPPGLAGVAAYNEQFF
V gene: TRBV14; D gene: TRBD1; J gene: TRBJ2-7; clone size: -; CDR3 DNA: TGTGCCAGCAGCCAAGCCGGGACAGGAGTGCGGGAGCAGTACTTC; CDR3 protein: CASSQAGTGVREQYF
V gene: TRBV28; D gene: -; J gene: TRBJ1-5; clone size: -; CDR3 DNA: TGTGCCACCAAGACGTGGCAGGGGAATCAGCCCCAGCATTTT; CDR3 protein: CATKTWQGNQPQHF
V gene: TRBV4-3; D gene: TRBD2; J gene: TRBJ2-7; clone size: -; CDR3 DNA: TGCGCCAGCAGCCAAGCTAGGGGACTAATAAGCTCCTACGAGCAGTACTTC; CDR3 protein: CASSQARGLISSYEQYF
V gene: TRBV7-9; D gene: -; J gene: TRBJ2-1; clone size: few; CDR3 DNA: TGTGCCAGCAGCTTCAACAATGAGCAGTTCTTC; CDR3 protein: CASSFNNEQFF
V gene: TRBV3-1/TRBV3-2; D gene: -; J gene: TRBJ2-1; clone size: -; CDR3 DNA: TGTGCCAGCAGCCAGACCTTTAGCGTCTCTAACTCTGAGCAGTTCTTC; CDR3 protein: CASSQTFSVSNSEQFF
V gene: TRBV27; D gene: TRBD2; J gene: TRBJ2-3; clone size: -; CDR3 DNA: TGTGCCAGCAGTCGACTAGCGGGAGAAGATACGCAGTATTTT; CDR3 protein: CASSRLAGEDTQYF
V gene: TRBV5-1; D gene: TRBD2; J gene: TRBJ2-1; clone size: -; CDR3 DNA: TGCGCCAGCAGCTTGGGACTAGCGGGAGTGCGTGAGCAGTTCTTC; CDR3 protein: CASSLGLAGVREQFF
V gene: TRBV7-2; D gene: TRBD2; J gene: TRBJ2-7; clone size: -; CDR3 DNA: TGTGCCAGCAGCATAAGATCTAGCGGGAGGGAGCAGTACTTC; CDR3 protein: CASSIRSSGREQYF
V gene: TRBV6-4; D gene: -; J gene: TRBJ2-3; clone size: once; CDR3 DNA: TGTGCCAGCAGTGAGGCTGAAGGGGCAGATACGCAGTATTTT; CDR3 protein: CASSEAEGADTQYF
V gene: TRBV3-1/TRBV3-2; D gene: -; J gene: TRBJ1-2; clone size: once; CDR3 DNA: TGTGCCAGCAGCCAAGTAGGTCAGGTGAATTTGTATGGCTACACCTTC; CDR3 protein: CASSQVGQVNLYGYTF
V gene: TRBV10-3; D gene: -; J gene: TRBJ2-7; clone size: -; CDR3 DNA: TGTGCCATCAGTGAGTCTGCGGACGGGGTTGGAGAGCAGTACTTC; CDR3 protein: CAISESADGVGEQYF
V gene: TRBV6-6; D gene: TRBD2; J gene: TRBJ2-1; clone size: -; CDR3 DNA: TGTGCCAGCAGTCCCCTCCCCGGGCTAGCGGGACACAATGAGCAGTTCTTC; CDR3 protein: CASSPLPGLAGHNEQFF
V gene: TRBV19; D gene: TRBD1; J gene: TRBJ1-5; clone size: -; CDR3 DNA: TGTGCCAGTAGTAACAGGGGGCGCGTCAATCAGCCCCAGCATTTT; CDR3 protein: CASSNRGRVNQPQHF
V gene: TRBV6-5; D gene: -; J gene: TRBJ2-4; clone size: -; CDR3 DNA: TGTGCCAGCAGTTACCCGGGATTTGCCAAAAACATTCAGTACTTC; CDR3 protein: CASSYPGFAKNIQYF
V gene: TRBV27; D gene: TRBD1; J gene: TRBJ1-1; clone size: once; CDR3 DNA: TGTGCCAGCAGACTTAACAGGGGGCAAGGTGCTTTCTTT; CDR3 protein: CASRLNRGQGAFF
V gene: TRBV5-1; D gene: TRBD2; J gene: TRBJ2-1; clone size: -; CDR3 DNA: TGCGCCAGCAGCTTGGTGTCTAGCGGGAGGAATGAGCAGTTCTTC; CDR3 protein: CASSLVSSGRNEQFF
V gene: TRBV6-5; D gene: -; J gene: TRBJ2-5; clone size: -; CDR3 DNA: TGTGCCAGCAGTTACGATGGACATCGACAAGAGACCCAGTACTTC; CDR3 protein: CASSYDGHRQETQYF
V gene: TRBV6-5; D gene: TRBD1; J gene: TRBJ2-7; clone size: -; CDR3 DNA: TGTGCCAGCAGTTACTCGACAGGGCCCTACGAGCAGTACTTC; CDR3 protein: CASSYSTGPYEQYF
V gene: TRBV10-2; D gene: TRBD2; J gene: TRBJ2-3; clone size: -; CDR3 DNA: TGCGCCAGTACTGGACTAGCGGGAGGGCCAGGGGGTACGCAGTATTTT; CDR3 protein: CASTGLAGGPGGTQYF
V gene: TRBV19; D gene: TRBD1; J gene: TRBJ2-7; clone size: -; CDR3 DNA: TGTGCCAGTAGTTTCGACAGGGGAACGCAGTACTTC; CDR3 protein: CASSFDRGTQYF
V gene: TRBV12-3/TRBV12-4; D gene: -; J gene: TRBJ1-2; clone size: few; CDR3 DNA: TGTGCCAGCAGCAACCCTGGGCGTGGCTACACCTTC; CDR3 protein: CASSNPGRGYTF
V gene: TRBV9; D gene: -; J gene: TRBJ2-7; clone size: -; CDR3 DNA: TGTGCCAGCAGCGGCGGGACGCACTCCTACGAGCAGTACTTC; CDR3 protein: CASSGGTHSYEQYF
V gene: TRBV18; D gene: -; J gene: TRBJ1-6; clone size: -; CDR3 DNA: TGTGCCAGCTCACCAAACAGGGCCGTCTCTTCACCCCTCCACTTT; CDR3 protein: CASSPNRAVSSPLHF